The sequence of this T cell receptor (beta chain) was determined in a study of T cell responses to AZD1222 COVID-19 vaccine. Whole-study results and caveats: Females made up more of the donors, who were largely white British, and clonal diversity may have come out too low.

The V and J ends lost 5 bases and 1 base respectively, with 14 bases between them. The germline gives CDR1 SGHAT, CDR2 FQNNGV. The CDR3 spans 15 residues. Analyses pooled second doses at about 4 or about 12 weeks. The repertoire was sequenced with immunoSEQ multiplex PCR; TCRdb's copy has only in-frame clones and lacks some. The data contain roughly 110,000 clones, less than 95% of them singletons. Turning to this clone: Its cognate antigen is unknown.

This receptor was taken from an adult who received the AZD1222 COVID-19 vaccine. The sample here was peripheral blood, taken 28 days after the second AZD1222 dose. The gene calls are TRBV11-2 and TRBJ1-1, with D possibly matching TRBD1 (5 bases). The CDR3 DNA sequence: TGTGCCAGCAGCCCCGGGGGGACCCAGAACACTGAAGCTTTCTTT. Its translation: CASSPGGTQNTEAFF.